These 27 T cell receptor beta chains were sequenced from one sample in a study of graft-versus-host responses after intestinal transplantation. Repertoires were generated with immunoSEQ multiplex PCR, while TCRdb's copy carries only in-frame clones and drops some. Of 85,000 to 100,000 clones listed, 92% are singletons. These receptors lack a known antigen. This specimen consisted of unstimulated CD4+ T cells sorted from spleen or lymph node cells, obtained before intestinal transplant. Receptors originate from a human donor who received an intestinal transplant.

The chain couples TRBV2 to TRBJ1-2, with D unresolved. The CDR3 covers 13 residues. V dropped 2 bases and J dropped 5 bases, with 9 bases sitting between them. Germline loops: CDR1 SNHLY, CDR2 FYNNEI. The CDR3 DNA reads TGTGCCAGCAGTGAATCTGGAGGTTATGGCTACACCTTC. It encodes CASSESGGYGYTF.

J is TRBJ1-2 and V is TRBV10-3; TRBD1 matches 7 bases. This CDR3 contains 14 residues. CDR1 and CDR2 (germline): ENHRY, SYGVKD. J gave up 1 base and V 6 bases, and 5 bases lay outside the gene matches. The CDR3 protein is CAIRGTENNYGYTF. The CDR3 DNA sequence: TGTGCCATCAGGGGGACAGAAAATAACTATGGCTACACCTTC.

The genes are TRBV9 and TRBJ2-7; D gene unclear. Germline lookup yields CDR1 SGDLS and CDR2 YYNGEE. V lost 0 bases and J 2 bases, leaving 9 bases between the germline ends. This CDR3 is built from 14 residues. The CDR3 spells CASSVDHTAYEQYF. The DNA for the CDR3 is TGTGCCAGCAGCGTAGATCACACCGCCTACGAGCAGTACTTC.

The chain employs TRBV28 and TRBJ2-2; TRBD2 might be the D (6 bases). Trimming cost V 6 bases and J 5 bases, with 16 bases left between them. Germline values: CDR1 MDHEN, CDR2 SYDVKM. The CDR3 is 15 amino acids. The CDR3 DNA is TGTGCCAGCAGGGATGTACTAGCAAGGACCGGGGAGCTGTTTTTT. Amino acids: CASRDVLARTGELFF. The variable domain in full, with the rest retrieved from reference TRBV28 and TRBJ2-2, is DVKVTQSSRYLVKRTGEKVFLECVQDMDHENMFWYRQDPGLGLRLIYFSYDVKMKEKGDIPEGYSVSREKKERFSLILESASTNQTSMYLCASRDVLARTGELFFGEGSRLTVL.

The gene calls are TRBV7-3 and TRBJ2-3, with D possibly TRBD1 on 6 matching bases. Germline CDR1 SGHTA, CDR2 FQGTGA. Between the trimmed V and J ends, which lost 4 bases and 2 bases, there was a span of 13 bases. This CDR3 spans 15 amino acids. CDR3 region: CASSSKGDITDTQYF. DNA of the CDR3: TGTGCCAGCAGCTCAAAGGGGGACATCACAGATACGCAGTATTTT.

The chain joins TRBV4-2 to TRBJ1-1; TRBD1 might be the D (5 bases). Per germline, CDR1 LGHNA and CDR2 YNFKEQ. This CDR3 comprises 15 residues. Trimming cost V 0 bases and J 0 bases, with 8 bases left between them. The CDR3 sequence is CASSQDSRVNTEAFF. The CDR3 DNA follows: TGTGCCAGCAGCCAAGATTCCAGGGTGAACACTGAAGCTTTCTTT.

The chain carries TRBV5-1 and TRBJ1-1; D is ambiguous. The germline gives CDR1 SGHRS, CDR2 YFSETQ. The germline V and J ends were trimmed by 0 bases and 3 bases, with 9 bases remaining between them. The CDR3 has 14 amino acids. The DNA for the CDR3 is TGCGCCAGCAGCTTGGAGTCCCGGTACACTGAAGCTTTCTTT. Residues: CASSLESRYTEAFF.

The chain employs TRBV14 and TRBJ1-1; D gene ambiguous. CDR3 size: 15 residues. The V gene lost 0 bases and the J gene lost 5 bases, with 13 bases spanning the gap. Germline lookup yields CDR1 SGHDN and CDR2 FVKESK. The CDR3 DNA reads TGTGCCAGCAGCCAAGAGAGGGTCGGGTGGACTGAAGCTTTCTTT. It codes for CASSQERVGWTEAFF.

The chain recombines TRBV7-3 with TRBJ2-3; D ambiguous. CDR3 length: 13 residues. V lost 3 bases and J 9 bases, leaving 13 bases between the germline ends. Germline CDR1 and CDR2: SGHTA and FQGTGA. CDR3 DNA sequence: TGTGCCAGCAGCTTGAGAACCTCTCGCACGCAGTATTTT. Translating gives CASSLRTSRTQYF.

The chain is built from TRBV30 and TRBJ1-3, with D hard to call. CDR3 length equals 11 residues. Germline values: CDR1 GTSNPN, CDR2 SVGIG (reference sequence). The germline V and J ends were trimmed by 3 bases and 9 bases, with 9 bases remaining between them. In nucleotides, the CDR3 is TGTGCCTGGAGCGCCCGGGGCACCATATATTTT. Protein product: CAWSARGTIYF.

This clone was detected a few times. The CDR3 DNA reads as TGTGCCAGTAGTATAGTTGCCGGGACAGGGGGAGACACCATATATTTT. The encoded protein is CASSIVAGTGGDTIYF. The rearrangement joins TRBV19 to TRBJ1-3, with 11 nucleotides matching TRBD1. CDR3 length: 16 residues. The J segment lost 8 bases and the V segment lost 1 base, leaving 7 bases of the junction unmatched. Germline CDR1 is LNHDA and CDR2 is SQIVND (reference sequence).

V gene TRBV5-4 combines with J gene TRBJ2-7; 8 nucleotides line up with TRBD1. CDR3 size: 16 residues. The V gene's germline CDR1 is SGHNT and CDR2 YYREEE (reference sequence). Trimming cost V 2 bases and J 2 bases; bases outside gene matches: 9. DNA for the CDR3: TGTGCCAGCAGCTTCCCCGGACAGGGTCTAACCTACGAGCAGTACTTC. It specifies CASSFPGQGLTYEQYF.

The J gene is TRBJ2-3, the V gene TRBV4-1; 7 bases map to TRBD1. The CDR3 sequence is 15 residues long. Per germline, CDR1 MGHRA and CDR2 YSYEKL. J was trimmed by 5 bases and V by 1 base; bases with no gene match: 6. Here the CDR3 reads CASSQVTGVIDTQYF. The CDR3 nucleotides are TGCGCCAGCAGCCAAGTCACAGGGGTGATAGATACGCAGTATTTT.

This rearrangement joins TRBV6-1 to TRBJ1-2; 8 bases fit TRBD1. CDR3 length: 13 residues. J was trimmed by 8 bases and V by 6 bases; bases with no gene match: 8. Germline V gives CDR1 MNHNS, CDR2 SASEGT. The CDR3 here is CASRTGTGDGYTF. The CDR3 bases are TGTGCCAGCAGGACCGGGACAGGAGACGGCTACACCTTC.

CDR3 in DNA: TGTGCCATCATGAATCCGGGGGAAGGGATCTACGAGCAGTACTTC. It codes for CAIMNPGEGIYEQYF. This rearrangement joins TRBV10-3 to TRBJ2-7, with D possibly matching TRBD2 (6 bases). V dropped 7 bases and J dropped 3 bases, with 19 bases sitting between them. The CDR3 length is 15 residues. The V gene's germline CDR1 is ENHRY and CDR2 SYGVKD.

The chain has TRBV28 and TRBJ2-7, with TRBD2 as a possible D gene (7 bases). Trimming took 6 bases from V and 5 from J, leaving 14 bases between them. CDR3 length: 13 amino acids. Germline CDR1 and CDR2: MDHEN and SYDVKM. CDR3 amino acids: CASSLGGRDEQYF. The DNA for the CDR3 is TGTGCCAGCAGCCTCGGGGGGCGGGACGAGCAGTACTTC.

In DNA, the CDR3 is TGTGCCAGCAGCTCAACGGGGGGGCGGGACCAGCCCCAGCATTTT. Protein sequence: CASSSTGGRDQPQHF. The chain joins TRBV11-2 to TRBJ1-5; a weak D match, TRBD1 (6 bases). V lost 4 bases to trimming and J lost 7 bases, with 17 bases between them. The CDR3 spans 15 residues. Germline V gene data show CDR1 as SGHAT and CDR2 as FQNNGV.

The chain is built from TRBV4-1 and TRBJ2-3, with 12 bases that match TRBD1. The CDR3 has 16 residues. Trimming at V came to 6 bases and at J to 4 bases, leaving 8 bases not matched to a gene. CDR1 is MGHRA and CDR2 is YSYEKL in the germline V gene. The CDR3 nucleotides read TGCGCCAGCAGTCGAACCGGGACAGGGGGCGCAGATACGCAGTATTTT. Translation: CASSRTGTGGADTQYF.

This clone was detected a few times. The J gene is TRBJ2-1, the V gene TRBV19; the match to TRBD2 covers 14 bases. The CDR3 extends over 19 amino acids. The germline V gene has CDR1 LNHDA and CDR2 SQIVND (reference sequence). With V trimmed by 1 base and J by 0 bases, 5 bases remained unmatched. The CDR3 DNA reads TGTGCCAGTAGTATAGGGGGACTAGCGGGGGTGAGCTCCTACAATGAGCAGTTCTTC. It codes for CASSIGGLAGVSSYNEQFF.

CDR3 amino acids: CASSPRAVADRDDNEQFF. CDR3 bases: TGCGCCAGCAGCCCCAGGGCGGTCGCGGACAGGGACGACAATGAGCAGTTCTTC. The chain couples TRBV4-1 to TRBJ2-1; 8 bases match TRBD1. In germline, CDR1 is MGHRA, CDR2 YSYEKL. This CDR3 is 18 amino acids long. The V and J ends lost 4 bases and 5 bases, in that order; junction bases with no gene match: 16.

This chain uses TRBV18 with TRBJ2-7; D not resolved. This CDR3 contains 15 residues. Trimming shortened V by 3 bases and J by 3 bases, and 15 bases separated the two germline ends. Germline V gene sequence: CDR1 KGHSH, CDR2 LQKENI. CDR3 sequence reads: CASSPGGLLRYEQYF. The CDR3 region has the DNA TGTGCCAGCTCACCCGGCGGATTACTTCGCTACGAGCAGTACTTC.

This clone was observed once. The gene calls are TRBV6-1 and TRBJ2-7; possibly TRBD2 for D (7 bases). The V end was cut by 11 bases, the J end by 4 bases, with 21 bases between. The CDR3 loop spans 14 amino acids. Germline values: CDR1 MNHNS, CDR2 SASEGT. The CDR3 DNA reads TGTGCCCACGGGTACATGGGAGGGGGGTACGAGCAGTACTTC. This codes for CAHGYMGGGYEQYF.

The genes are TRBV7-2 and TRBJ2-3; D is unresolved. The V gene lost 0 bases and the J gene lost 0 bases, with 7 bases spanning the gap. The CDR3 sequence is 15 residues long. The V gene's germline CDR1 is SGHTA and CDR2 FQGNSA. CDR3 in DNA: TGTGCCAGCAGCTTAGCGTCCGTCAGCACAGATACGCAGTATTTT. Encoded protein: CASSLASVSTDTQYF.

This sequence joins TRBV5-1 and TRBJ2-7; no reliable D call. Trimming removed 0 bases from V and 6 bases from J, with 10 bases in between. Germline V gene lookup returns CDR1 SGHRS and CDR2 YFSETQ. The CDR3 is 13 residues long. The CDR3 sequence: CASSLAGSAEQYF. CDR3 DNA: TGCGCCAGCAGCTTGGCGGGTTCGGCCGAGCAGTACTTC.

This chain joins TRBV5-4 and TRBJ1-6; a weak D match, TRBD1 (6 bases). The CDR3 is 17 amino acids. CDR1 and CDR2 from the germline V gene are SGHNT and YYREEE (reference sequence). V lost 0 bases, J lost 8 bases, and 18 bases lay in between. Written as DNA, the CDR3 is TGTGCCAGCAGCTTGGAGACAGGCACGGTACAGCATTCACCCCTCCACTTT. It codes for CASSLETGTVQHSPLHF.

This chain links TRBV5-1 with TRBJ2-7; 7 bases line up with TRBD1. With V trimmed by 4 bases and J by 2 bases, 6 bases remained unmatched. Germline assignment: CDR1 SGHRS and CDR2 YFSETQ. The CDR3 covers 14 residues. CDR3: CASSQTGSAYEQYF. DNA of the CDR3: TGCGCCAGCAGCCAGACAGGGAGTGCCTACGAGCAGTACTTC.

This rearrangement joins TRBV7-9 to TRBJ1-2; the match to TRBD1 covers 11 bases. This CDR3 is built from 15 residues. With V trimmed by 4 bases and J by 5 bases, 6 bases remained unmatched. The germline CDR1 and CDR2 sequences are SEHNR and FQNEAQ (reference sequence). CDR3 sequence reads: CASSYRDRGSYGYTF. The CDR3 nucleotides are TGTGCCAGCAGCTATAGGGACAGGGGGTCGTATGGCTACACCTTC.